This passage covers 26 T cell receptor beta chains from one sample sequenced in a study of shared clonotypes between healthy human individuals. Positively selected for CCR7, the CD45RO-negative cells used as naive CD8 cells excluded terminally differentiated effector memory CD45RA+ cells. Sequenced by immunoSEQ multiplex PCR; TCRdb stores in-frame clones only, minus some. The sample holds around 2,000,000 clones, less than 95% seen once. The sample was naive CD8+ T cells sorted from blood. These receptors all come from a man between 18 and 29 years old in good health.

J is TRBJ2-3 and V is TRBV6-5; 7 nucleotides agree with TRBD2. The ends lost 5 bases at V and 4 bases at J; junction bases unmatched: 9. Germline loops: CDR1 MNHEY, CDR2 SVGAGI. This CDR3 has 15 amino acids. The CDR3 here is CASSILALSPDTQYF. CDR3 in DNA: TGTGCCAGCAGTATACTAGCGCTGTCACCAGATACGCAGTATTTT.

Note on this clone: Within the sample, other DNA sequences also encode this same CDR3. This chain uses TRBV7-9 with TRBJ2-7, with D uncertain. This CDR3 has 13 residues. The V gene lost 2 bases and the J gene lost 4 bases, with 9 bases spanning the gap. Germline CDR1 SEHNR, CDR2 FQNEAQ (reference sequence). CDR3 amino acids: CASSLSLSYEQYF. Here the CDR3 DNA reads TGTGCCAGCAGCTTATCCCTTTCGTACGAGCAGTACTTC.

This clone has a single count. The rearrangement joins TRBV9 to TRBJ1-1; possible D gene TRBD1, 5 bases. V lost 0 bases, J lost 4 bases, and 13 bases lay in between. Germline CDR1 and CDR2: SGDLS and YYNGEE. The CDR3 loop spans 15 amino acids. CDR3 amino acids: CASSVGPWGGTEAFF. The DNA for the CDR3 is TGTGCCAGCAGCGTAGGCCCGTGGGGGGGCACTGAAGCTTTCTTT.

This chain joins TRBV19 and TRBJ2-1, with 7 bases fitting TRBD2. Trimming at V came to 5 bases and at J to 8 bases, leaving 12 bases not matched to a gene. The CDR3 is 15 residues long. Germline-derived CDR1 and CDR2 are LNHDA and SQIVND (reference sequence). The CDR3 DNA follows: TGTGCCAGTAGTTCCCGACTAGCCATTATCGATGAGCAGTTCTTC. Residues: CASSSRLAIIDEQFF.

The CDR3 nucleotides read TGTGCCTGGAGTGATCTCGGCGGGGACGCCTACGAGCAGTACTTC. Residues: CAWSDLGGDAYEQYF. The chain couples TRBV30 to TRBJ2-7; D perhaps matches TRBD2 (6 bases). The CDR3 consists of 15 residues. Trimming shortened V by 1 base and J by 2 bases, and 15 bases separated the two germline ends. Germline CDR1 and CDR2: GTSNPN and SVGIG (reference sequence).

The chain combines TRBV11-2 with TRBJ2-7; D unresolved. Germline assignment: CDR1 SGHAT and CDR2 FQNNGV. With 0 bases removed from V and 3 bases from J, the gap between germline ends came to 12 bases. The CDR3 runs 15 residues. CDR3 nucleotides: TGTGCCAGCAGCTTAGACTGGGATACGGGCTACGAGCAGTACTTC. This codes for CASSLDWDTGYEQYF.

CDR3 in DNA: TGCGCCAGCAGCCAGACAGGGGATTACACAGATACGCAGTATTTT. As protein: CASSQTGDYTDTQYF. V and J are TRBV4-3 and TRBJ2-3, with 8 bases lining up with TRBD1. V lost 3 bases to trimming and J lost 2 bases; unmatched junction nucleotides: 4. Germline assignment: CDR1 LGHNA and CDR2 YSLEER. There are 15 residues in the CDR3.

The rearrangement uses TRBV4-1 and TRBJ1-4; 8 bases agree with TRBD1. V lost 3 bases to trimming and J lost 7 bases; unmatched junction nucleotides: 7. CDR1 and CDR2 from the germline V gene are MGHRA and YSYEKL. CDR3 length: 15 amino acids. CDR3 protein: CASSHAGGDSEKLFF. The DNA of the CDR3 is TGCGCCAGCAGCCATGCAGGGGGCGATAGTGAAAAACTGTTTTTT.

The genes are TRBV7-8 and TRBJ2-1, with 11 bases lining up with TRBD1. Losses at the gene ends were 3 bases for V and 4 bases for J; bases not matched to a gene: 2. This CDR3 contains 15 residues. Germline CDR1 is SGHVS and CDR2 is FQNEAQ. The CDR3 loop is CASSFGTGGYNEQFF. As DNA, the CDR3 is TGTGCCAGCAGCTTTGGGACAGGGGGTTACAATGAGCAGTTCTTC.

The V and J genes are TRBV4-1 and TRBJ2-7; TRBD1 matches at 7 bases. Germline-derived CDR1 and CDR2 are MGHRA and YSYEKL. This CDR3 region has 18 residues. Unmatched junction bases numbered 12, after V lost 0 bases and J lost 1 base. CDR3 amino acids: CASSQDPQGEFQSYEQYF. For the CDR3, the DNA is TGCGCCAGCAGCCAAGACCCCCAGGGGGAGTTTCAGTCCTACGAGCAGTACTTC.

The V gene is TRBV6-6, the J gene TRBJ1-5; possible D gene TRBD1, 5 bases. V lost 4 bases and J 6 bases, leaving 13 bases between the germline ends. Germline values: CDR1 MNHNY, CDR2 SVGAGI (reference sequence). This CDR3 is 14 amino acids long. CDR3 protein: CASSSGGGGQPQHF. CDR3 bases: TGTGCCAGCAGTTCCGGGGGAGGAGGTCAGCCCCAGCATTTT.

The CDR3 DNA reads TGTGCCAGCAGCTTACAGCCTCTTAGCACAGATACGCAGTATTTT. Translation: CASSLQPLSTDTQYF. J is TRBJ2-3 and V is TRBV7-2; D is unclear. Germline V gives CDR1 SGHTA, CDR2 FQGNSA. The CDR3 has 15 amino acids. V gave up 2 bases and J gave up 0 bases, with 9 bases separating them. The whole variable domain, remainder taken from reference TRBV7-2 and TRBJ2-3, is GAGVSQSPSNKVTEKGKDVELRCDPISGHTALYWYRQSLGQGLEFLIYFQGNSAPDKSGLPSDRFSAERTGGSVSTLTIQRTQQEDSAVYLCASSLQPLSTDTQYFGPGTRLTVL.

The chain has TRBV7-2 and TRBJ2-1; 11 positions match TRBD2. V trimming: 2 bases; J trimming: 2 bases; junction bases outside the gene matches: 5. The CDR3 is 17 amino acids. Germline assignment: CDR1 SGHTA and CDR2 FQGNSA. This CDR3 reads CASSLNSGGDPYNEQFF. The DNA of the CDR3 is TGTGCCAGCAGCTTAAATAGCGGGGGGGACCCCTACAATGAGCAGTTCTTC.

This clone was counted once. The V and J genes are TRBV13 and TRBJ1-1; TRBD1 might be the D (5 bases). The CDR3 spans 15 residues. Germline V gene lookup returns CDR1 PRHDT and CDR2 FYEKMQ (reference sequence). Trimming shortened V by 3 bases and J by 0 bases, and 11 bases separated the two germline ends. The CDR3 protein is CASSFGGLLNTEAFF. The CDR3 coding sequence is TGTGCCAGCAGCTTCGGGGGTCTCTTGAACACTGAAGCTTTCTTT.

The chain recombines TRBV27 with TRBJ2-1; 13 positions agree with TRBD2. Germline V CDR1 and CDR2: MNHEY, SMNVEV (reference sequence). The CDR3 has 16 residues. The trim removed 6 bases at V and 4 bases at J, leaving 6 bases unmatched. The CDR3 DNA reads TGTGCCAGCAGGGAAGGGACTAGCGGGGTTTACAATGAGCAGTTCTTC. Encoded protein: CASREGTSGVYNEQFF.

The chain carries TRBV6-4 and TRBJ2-3, with 9 bases fitting TRBD1. J gave up 1 base and V 0 bases, and 5 bases lay outside the gene matches. Germline CDR1 MRHNA, CDR2 SNTAGT. This CDR3 spans 17 amino acids. This CDR3 reads CASSDSGTGLGTDTQYF. The CDR3 DNA is TGTGCCAGCAGTGACTCCGGGACAGGGCTGGGCACAGATACGCAGTATTTT.

The rearrangement links TRBV9 to TRBJ1-2; tentative D call: TRBD1 (6 bases). This CDR3 is built from 12 residues. Germline V gene sequence: CDR1 SGDLS, CDR2 YYNGEE. Trimming removed 7 bases from V and 5 bases from J, with 12 bases in between. As DNA, the CDR3 is TGTGCCAGCGTGGGGGCAGCTTATGGCTACACCTTC. Its translation: CASVGAAYGYTF.

This chain links TRBV7-9 with TRBJ2-7, with 11 bases that match TRBD2. Germline assignment: CDR1 SEHNR and CDR2 FQNEAQ (reference sequence). This CDR3 has 16 residues. The V segment lost 5 bases and the J segment 5 bases; nucleotides outside the gene matches: 11. The CDR3: CASSPEGVAGGNEQYF. CDR3 nucleotides: TGTGCCAGCAGCCCGGAAGGGGTAGCGGGAGGGAACGAGCAGTACTTC.

The chain uses TRBV27 and TRBJ1-1; D unresolved. This CDR3 spans 13 amino acids. From germline, CDR1 is MNHEY and CDR2 SMNVEV (reference sequence). Trimming removed 8 bases at V and 1 base at J, with 11 bases between. Written as DNA, the CDR3 is TGTGCCAGCGGCACCTCCCCGAACACTGAAGCTTTCTTT. Protein: CASGTSPNTEAFF.

This chain joins TRBV2 and TRBJ2-1; 8 bases line up with TRBD2. CDR1 SNHLY and CDR2 FYNNEI come from the germline V gene. V lost 3 bases, J lost 3 bases, and 10 bases stayed unmatched. The CDR3 is made up of 17 amino acids. For the CDR3, the DNA is TGTGCCAGCAGTGAGTATGGCGGGGGGACCTTCTACAATGAGCAGTTCTTC. It translates to CASSEYGGGTFYNEQFF.

The gene calls are TRBV6-5 and TRBJ1-4; TRBD1 matches at 11 bases. The germline gives CDR1 MNHEY, CDR2 SVGAGI. V shed 2 bases, J shed 8 bases, and the junction held 4 bases outside the gene matches. The CDR3 covers 15 residues. The CDR3 DNA reads TGTGCCAGCAGTTACACGGGACAGGGGGAGGAAAAACTGTTTTTT. This codes for CASSYTGQGEEKLFF.

Of note for this clone: Other DNA sequences within the sample encode an identical CDR3. This chain uses TRBV27 with TRBJ2-7; 10 bases are a match to TRBD1. The V gene's germline CDR1 is MNHEY and CDR2 SMNVEV (reference sequence). The CDR3 extends over 14 amino acids. V trimming: 3 bases; J trimming: 6 bases; junction bases outside the gene matches: 5. CDR3: CASSFGQGVGEQYF. The CDR3 DNA reads as TGTGCCAGCAGTTTCGGACAGGGGGTGGGCGAGCAGTACTTC.

This chain uses TRBV2 with TRBJ2-7, with D maybe TRBD2 (5 bases). In germline, CDR1 is SNHLY, CDR2 FYNNEI. V shed 6 bases and J shed 2 bases, with 17 bases lying between them. This CDR3 is 15 amino acids long. As DNA, the CDR3 is TGTGCCAGCAGCGGAGGTGGCGGGTGGGCCTACGAGCAGTACTTC. The encoded protein is CASSGGGGWAYEQYF.

This chain joins TRBV19 and TRBJ2-1, with D possibly TRBD1 on 5 matching bases. Trimming removed 5 bases at V and 4 bases at J, with 15 bases between. The CDR3 contains 15 residues. Germline V CDR1 and CDR2: LNHDA, SQIVND (reference sequence). CDR3 nucleotide sequence: TGTGCCAGTAGTGTGGACATCTCCTGGTACAATGAGCAGTTCTTC. It specifies CASSVDISWYNEQFF.

With regard to this clone: The sample contains more than one DNA sequence encoding this CDR3. The rearrangement links TRBV5-6 to TRBJ1-4, with TRBD1 matching 9 bases. Germline lookup yields CDR1 SGHDT and CDR2 YYEEEE. Trimming took 4 bases from V and 8 from J; bases not matched to a gene: 6. CDR3 length: 14 residues. CDR3 DNA sequence: TGTGCCAGCAGCCTCGGACAGGGGATGGAAAAACTGTTTTTT. Protein: CASSLGQGMEKLFF.

This clone came up once. The chain employs TRBV27 and TRBJ2-7; 7 bases fit TRBD2. The CDR3 spans 16 residues. V lost 5 bases to trimming and J lost 3 bases; unmatched junction nucleotides: 13. Germline V gene data show CDR1 as MNHEY and CDR2 as SMNVEV (reference sequence). The CDR3 reads CASSGVPASGIYEQYF. The CDR3, as DNA: TGTGCCAGCAGTGGGGTACCGGCTAGCGGAATCTACGAGCAGTACTTC.